This TCR beta chain is drawn from a study of blood T cells in healthy people across ages. Study-level findings and limits: With age, beta diversity per million T cells declined roughly linearly, significantly by 30 to 40.

CDR3 size: 15 residues. Germline V gene sequence: CDR1 SNHLY, CDR2 FYNNEI. A second PCR, run for about 7 to 11 cycles, used a sample-barcoded 5' primer plus a J-beta primer mix. The template-switch adaptor was a 5' adaptor with 12 random nucleotides. It tagged each cDNA molecule. TCRdb itself ran the 5' RACE reads through MiXCR, one entry per CDR3 protein. Of hundreds of thousands of distinct CDR3 sequences listed, 58% are singletons. There are a few counts of this clonotype. Its antigen is unknown. Every donor provided around 9.5 milliliters of peripheral blood. Material for sequencing was blood. The origin of this receptor is a young man in good health. The chain uses TRBV2 and TRBJ2-7; 8 bases agree with TRBD2. The J call may be wrong; the DNA end is better matched by TRBJ2-4. The CDR3 coding sequence is TGTGCCAGCAGCCTCCCAGCTAGCGGGAAAAACATTCAGTACTTC. This codes for CASSLPASGKNIQYF.